These 28 T cell receptor beta chains originate from one sample sequenced in a study of blood T cells in healthy people across ages. The second PCR ran roughly 6 to 11 cycles with a sample-barcoded 5' primer and J-beta primers. TCRdb called the 5' RACE reads again in MiXCR, with one record for every CDR3 protein. The sample records hundreds of thousands of distinct CDR3 sequences, about a quarter being singletons. These data were also filed under a second study, of T cells of mothers and their children.

Sequenced material: blood. Source of these receptors: a boy younger than 10 in good health.

This clonotype was counted only a few times. The chain employs TRBV20-1 and TRBJ2-5; D tentatively reads TRBD1 or TRBD2 (5 bases each). The CDR3 loop spans 15 amino acids. Germline-derived CDR1 and CDR2 are DFQATT and SNEGSKA (reference sequence). Trimming stripped 1 base from V and 5 bases from J, with 17 bases between. The CDR3 DNA follows: TGCAGTGCTAGAGTGAGGGGAATAGTAATGGAGACCCAGTACTTC. It yields the protein CSARVRGIVMETQYF.

The rearrangement joins TRBV9 to TRBJ1-5; D unresolved. The ends were cut back, 0 bases at V and 5 bases at J, with 6 bases in the middle. From germline, CDR1 is SGDLS and CDR2 YYNGEE. The CDR3 runs 13 residues. CDR3 amino acids: CASSVGSDQPQHF. The CDR3 DNA is TGTGCCAGCAGCGTAGGATCAGATCAGCCCCAGCATTTT.

This clonotype was seen more than once but under ten times. This chain connects TRBV7-9 to TRBJ2-5; no reliable D call. Trimming stripped 2 bases from V and 9 bases from J, with 13 bases between. The CDR3 consists of 13 residues. The germline gives CDR1 SEHNR, CDR2 FQNEAQ (reference sequence). CDR3 nucleotide sequence: TGTGCCAGCAGCTTACCCGATCAAAATCCCCAGTACTTC. Translating gives CASSLPDQNPQYF.

The J gene is TRBJ2-2, the V gene TRBV3-1; D gene uncertain. V was trimmed by 2 bases and J by 0 bases, leaving 10 bases between them. This CDR3 comprises 16 residues. Germline lookup yields CDR1 LGHDT and CDR2 YNNKEL (reference sequence). The CDR3 loop reads CASSQREPANTGELFF. In DNA, the CDR3 is TGTGCCAGCAGCCAACGCGAGCCAGCGAACACCGGGGAGCTGTTTTTT.

This rearrangement joins TRBV5-1 to TRBJ2-5, with D perhaps matching TRBD1 (6 bases). Trimming pared 4 bases from V and 3 bases from J, leaving 10 bases between. The CDR3 covers 13 residues. Per the germline V gene, CDR1 is SGHRS and CDR2 is YFSETQ. CDR3 sequence (DNA): TGCGCCAGCAGCCGGACAGAGGAAGAGACCCAGTACTTC. Its protein is CASSRTEEETQYF.

This clonotype was detected only a few times. V gene TRBV2 combines with J gene TRBJ2-5; 11 nucleotides match TRBD2. In germline, CDR1 is SNHLY, CDR2 FYNNEI. The CDR3 has 14 residues. Losses at the gene ends were 6 bases for V and 5 bases for J; bases not matched to a gene: 5. CDR3 loop: CASSTSGRGETQYF. The CDR3 region has the DNA TGTGCCAGCAGCACTAGCGGGAGAGGGGAGACCCAGTACTTC.

In its sample, this clonotype was seen a few times. The rearrangement uses TRBV11-1 and TRBJ1-1; D gene uncertain. This CDR3 has 12 residues. V dropped 8 bases and J dropped 4 bases, with 11 bases sitting between them. Germline V gene data show CDR1 as SGHAT and CDR2 as FQDESV (reference sequence). CDR3 DNA sequence: TGTGCCAGCTGCCGGGTCGGCACTGAAGCTTTCTTT. Its protein product is CASCRVGTEAFF.

V is TRBV12-3 or TRBV12-4 and J is TRBJ2-3; TRBD1 matches 7 bases. The CDR3 extends over 15 amino acids. With V trimmed by 4 bases and J by 4 bases, 8 bases remained unmatched. Written as DNA, the CDR3 is TGTGCCAGCAGTTCTGTCGTAACAGGGGCAGATACGCAGTATTTT. It translates to CASSSVVTGADTQYF.

V gene TRBV12-3 or TRBV12-4 combines with J gene TRBJ2-2; D is ambiguous. With 6 bases removed from V and 1 base from J, the gap between germline ends came to 12 bases. This CDR3 spans 15 amino acids. This CDR3 reads CASSKGSKNTGELFF. CDR3 bases: TGTGCCAGCAGCAAGGGTTCCAAGAACACCGGGGAGCTGTTTTTT.

The genes are TRBV7-9 and TRBJ2-1, with TRBD2 matching 10 bases. In germline, CDR1 is SEHNR, CDR2 FQNEAQ (reference sequence). V shed 5 bases, J shed 4 bases, and the junction held 5 bases outside the gene matches. This CDR3 comprises 15 residues. CDR3 in DNA: TGTGCCAGCAGCCTTAGCGGGAGGCCTTACAATGAGCAGTTCTTC. This gives the protein CASSLSGRPYNEQFF.

The chain couples TRBV9 to TRBJ2-5; 8 nucleotides line up with TRBD2. The last part of the DNA fits TRBJ2-1 better; the J call may be wrong. CDR1 and CDR2 from the germline V gene are SGDLS and YYNGEE. There are 13 residues in the CDR3. The DNA of the CDR3 is TGTGCCAGCAGCGTAGCAGCGGGAGAAGAGCAGTTCTTC. Its translation: CASSVAAGEEQFF.

This clonotype has at least ten counts. The rearrangement uses TRBV10-1 and TRBJ2-4, with D possibly matching TRBD2 (6 bases). The germline V gene encodes CDR1 WNHNN and CDR2 SYGVQD (reference sequence). Trimming shortened V by 4 bases and J by 10 bases, and 14 bases separated the two germline ends. This CDR3 is built from 13 residues. As DNA, the CDR3 is TGCGCCAGCAGTGGACACCTAGGAGGGATTCAGTACTTC. Protein product: CASSGHLGGIQYF.

The chain recombines TRBV7-6 with TRBJ2-7; D remains ambiguous. CDR3 length: 13 amino acids. Germline assignment: CDR1 SGHVS and CDR2 FNYEAQ. V was shortened by 0 bases and J by 4 bases, with 7 bases between the two germline ends. The DNA of the CDR3 is TGTGCCAGCAGCTTAGCCGAAAAGTACGAGCAGTACTTC. Translated: CASSLAEKYEQYF.

The chain joins TRBV13 to TRBJ2-7; TRBD1 matches at 9 bases. Germline values: CDR1 PRHDT, CDR2 FYEKMQ (reference sequence). With V trimmed by 5 bases and J by 3 bases, 8 bases remained unmatched. The CDR3 has 15 residues. The CDR3 spells CASSRSGTGYYEQYF. Here the CDR3 DNA reads TGTGCCAGCAGCCGTTCCGGGACAGGGTACTACGAGCAGTACTTC.

CDR3 region: CASSFWPEEETQYF. As DNA, the CDR3 is TGTGCCAGCAGTTTTTGGCCCGAGGAGGAGACCCAGTACTTC. This chain joins TRBV12-3 or TRBV12-4 and TRBJ2-5; D unclear. V dropped 3 bases and J dropped 5 bases, with 13 bases sitting between them. This CDR3 has 14 amino acids.

The chain carries TRBV20-1 and TRBJ2-7, with 9 positions matching TRBD2. Germline-derived CDR1 and CDR2 are DFQATT and SNEGSKA (reference sequence). The CDR3 spans 14 residues. V gave up 0 bases and J gave up 6 bases; unmatched junction bases: 6. The CDR3 DNA reads TGCAGTGCTAGAGATAGGCGGGAGGGCCCCGAGCAGTACTTC. It codes for CSARDRREGPEQYF.

Comments on this clonotype: At one of its ends the junction is not consistent with the germline gene, which may arise from a read error. The V gene is TRBV7-9, the J gene TRBJ1-4; D is ambiguous. The length of the CDR3 is 12 residues. Germline V gene sequence: CDR1 SEHNR, CDR2 FQNEAQ (reference sequence). CDR3 sequence (DNA): TGTGCCAGCAGATTAGGAGATGAAAAACTGTTTTTT. Amino acid sequence: CASRLGDEKLFF.

This clonotype was recorded many times. This sequence joins TRBV27 and TRBJ2-5; 8 bases align to TRBD2. This CDR3 is 14 amino acids long. Germline assignment: CDR1 MNHEY and CDR2 SMNVEV (reference sequence). V shed 3 bases and J 7 bases; nucleotides not matched to a gene: 7. CDR3 protein: CASSFSGGQGTQYF. The CDR3 DNA is TGTGCCAGCAGTTTCAGCGGGGGTCAGGGGACCCAGTACTTC.

The chain employs TRBV20-1 and TRBJ2-1, with D perhaps TRBD2 (6 bases). CDR3 length: 13 residues. Deletions cut 6 bases from V and 8 bases from J, with 17 bases between. Germline V gene sequence: CDR1 DFQATT, CDR2 SNEGSKA (reference sequence). CDR3 amino acids: CSATGEGHHEQFF. In DNA form, the CDR3 reads TGCAGTGCGACGGGGGAAGGGCACCATGAGCAGTTCTTC.

The gene calls are TRBV12-5 and TRBJ2-5; D unresolved. The J call could be wrong; TRBJ2-1 is a better fit for the DNA end. The germline gives CDR1 LGHNT, CDR2 FRNRAP. The CDR3 spans 13 residues. DNA of the CDR3: TGTGCTAGTGGTCCAGAATGGCCAGATGAGCAGTTCTTC. This gives the protein CASGPEWPDEQFF.

The chain links TRBV29-1 to TRBJ2-1, with TRBD1 identical over 7 bases. CDR3 size: 16 residues. The ends lost 4 bases at V and 7 bases at J; junction bases unmatched: 16. Germline CDR1 and CDR2: SQVTM and ANQGSEA. CDR3 bases: TGCAGCGTTGCCCTCGGGCCTTACAGGGGACAAAATGAGCAGTTCTTC. Its translation: CSVALGPYRGQNEQFF.

The table lists this clonotype with a few counts. The chain carries TRBV18 and TRBJ2-5; D not certain. The ends were cut back, 5 bases at V and 4 bases at J, with 11 bases in the middle. Germline CDR1 is KGHSH and CDR2 is LQKENI. The CDR3 runs 13 residues. DNA of the CDR3: TGTGCCAGCTCATCCCTGAAGAGAGAGACCCAGTACTTC. Amino acid sequence: CASSSLKRETQYF.

This chain links TRBV9 with TRBJ2-7; the match to TRBD2 covers 11 bases. Germline CDR1 and CDR2: SGDLS and YYNGEE. The J segment lost 4 bases and the V segment lost 4 bases, leaving 13 bases of the junction unmatched. The length of the CDR3 is 17 residues. The CDR3 spells CASSPSPRTSGGYEQYF. The CDR3 nucleotides are TGTGCCAGCAGCCCGAGCCCCCGAACTAGCGGGGGTTACGAGCAGTACTTC.

The chain has TRBV6-2 or TRBV6-3 and TRBJ2-1; 10 nucleotides match TRBD2. The CDR3 is 17 residues long. CDR1 and CDR2 (germline): MNHEY, SVGEGT. Losses at the gene ends were 0 bases for V and 8 bases for J; bases not matched to a gene: 10. The CDR3, as DNA: TGTGCCAGCAGTTACTCGACTCTAGCGGGAGATCGCGATGAGCAGTTCTTC. Amino acids: CASSYSTLAGDRDEQFF.

This clonotype was seen a handful of times. V usage is TRBV5-6 and J usage is TRBJ2-5, with D perhaps assigned TRBD1 or TRBD2 (5 bases each). CDR3 size: 17 residues. Germline V gene data show CDR1 as SGHDT and CDR2 as YYEEEE. V shed 0 bases and J shed 5 bases, with 20 bases lying between them. CDR3 DNA sequence: TGTGCCAGCAGCTTGGAACTTCCGGGACCCGGGGAGGAGACCCAGTACTTC. Its translation: CASSLELPGPGEETQYF.

This rearrangement joins TRBV20-1 to TRBJ2-7; D assignment may be TRBD1 or TRBD2 (6 bases each). With 5 bases removed from V and 5 bases from J, the gap between germline ends came to 19 bases. Germline V CDR1 and CDR2: DFQATT, SNEGSKA (reference sequence). The CDR3 length is 14 residues. CDR3 in DNA: TGCAGTGCTCCGCGAACGGGGGCGAAACACGAGCAGTACTTC. Amino acids: CSAPRTGAKHEQYF.

The chain employs TRBV20-1 and TRBJ2-1, with D possibly matching TRBD2 (5 bases). The germline CDR1 and CDR2 sequences are DFQATT and SNEGSKA (reference sequence). Trimming stripped 5 bases from V and 0 bases from J, with 14 bases between. This CDR3 is 15 amino acids long. The CDR3 bases are TGCAGTGCTCCCGGGGAGAGGAGCTCCTACAATGAGCAGTTCTTC. This codes for CSAPGERSSYNEQFF.

The table lists this clonotype with a few counts. The V gene is TRBV20-1, the J gene TRBJ2-7; TRBD2 agrees at 13 bases. The germline CDR1 and CDR2 sequences are DFQATT and SNEGSKA (reference sequence). V shed 6 bases and J 5 bases; nucleotides not matched to a gene: 7. The CDR3 contains 14 residues. The CDR3 region has the DNA TGCAGTGCCTCCCGGACTAGCGGGAGCCACGAGCAGTACTTC. It codes for CSASRTSGSHEQYF.